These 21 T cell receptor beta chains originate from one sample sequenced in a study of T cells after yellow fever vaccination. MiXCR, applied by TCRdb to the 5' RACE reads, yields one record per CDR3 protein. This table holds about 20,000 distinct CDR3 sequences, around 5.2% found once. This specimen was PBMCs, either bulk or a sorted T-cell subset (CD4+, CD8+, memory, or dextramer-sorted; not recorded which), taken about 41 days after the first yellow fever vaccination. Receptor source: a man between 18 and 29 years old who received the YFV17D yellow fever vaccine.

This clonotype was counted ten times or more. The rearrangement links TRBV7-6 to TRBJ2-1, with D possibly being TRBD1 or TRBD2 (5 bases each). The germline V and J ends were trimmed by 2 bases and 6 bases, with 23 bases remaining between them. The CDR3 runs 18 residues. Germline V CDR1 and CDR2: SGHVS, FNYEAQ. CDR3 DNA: TGTGCCAGCAGCTTATTAGGTGGAATGGGGGTAGAGGGCAATGAGCAGTTCTTC. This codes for CASSLLGGMGVEGNEQFF.

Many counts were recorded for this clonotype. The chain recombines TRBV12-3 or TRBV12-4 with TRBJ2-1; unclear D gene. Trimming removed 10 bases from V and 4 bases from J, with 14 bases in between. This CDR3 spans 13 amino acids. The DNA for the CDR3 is TGTGCCACTGGCCCTGCAGGTTACAATGAGCAGTTCTTC. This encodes CATGPAGYNEQFF.

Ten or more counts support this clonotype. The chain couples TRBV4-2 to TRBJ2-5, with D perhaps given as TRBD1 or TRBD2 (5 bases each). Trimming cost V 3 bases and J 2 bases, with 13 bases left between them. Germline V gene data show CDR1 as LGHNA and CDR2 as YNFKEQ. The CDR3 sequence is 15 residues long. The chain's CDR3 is CASSHWDLEQETQYF. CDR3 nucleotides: TGTGCCAGCAGCCATTGGGACCTGGAGCAAGAGACCCAGTACTTC.

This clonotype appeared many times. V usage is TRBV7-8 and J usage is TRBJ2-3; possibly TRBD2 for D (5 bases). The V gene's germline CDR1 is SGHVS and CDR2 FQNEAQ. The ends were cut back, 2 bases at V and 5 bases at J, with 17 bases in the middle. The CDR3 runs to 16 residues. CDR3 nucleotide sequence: TGTGCCAGCAGCTTAAAGGACTTGATTACTGTAGATACGCAGTATTTT. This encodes CASSLKDLITVDTQYF.

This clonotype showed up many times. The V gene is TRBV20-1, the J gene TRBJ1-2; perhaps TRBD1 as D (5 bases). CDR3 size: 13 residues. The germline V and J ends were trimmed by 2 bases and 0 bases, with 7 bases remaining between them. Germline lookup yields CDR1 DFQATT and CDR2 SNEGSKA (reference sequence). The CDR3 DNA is TGCAGTGCTAGATCGGGGGCTAACTATGGCTACACCTTC. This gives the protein CSARSGANYGYTF.

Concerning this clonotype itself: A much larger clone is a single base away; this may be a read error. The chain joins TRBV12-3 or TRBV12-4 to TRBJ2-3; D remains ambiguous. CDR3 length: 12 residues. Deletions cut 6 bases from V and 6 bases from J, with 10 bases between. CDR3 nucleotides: TGTGCCAGCAGCTCTCTGGGGGATACGCAGTATTTT. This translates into CASSSLGDTQYF.

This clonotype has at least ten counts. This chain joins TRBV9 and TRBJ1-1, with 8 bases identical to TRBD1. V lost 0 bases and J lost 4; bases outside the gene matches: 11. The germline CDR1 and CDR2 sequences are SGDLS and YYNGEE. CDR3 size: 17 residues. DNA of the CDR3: TGTGCCAGCAGCGTAGGGGGCGCAGGGGGCTGGGGCACTGAAGCTTTCTTT. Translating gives CASSVGGAGGWGTEAFF.

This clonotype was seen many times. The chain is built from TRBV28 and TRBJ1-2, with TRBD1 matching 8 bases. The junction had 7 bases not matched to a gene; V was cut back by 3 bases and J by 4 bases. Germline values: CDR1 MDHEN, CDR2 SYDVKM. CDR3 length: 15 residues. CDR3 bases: TGTGCCAGCAGTTTTATAACAGGGGGTTCCTATGGCTACACCTTC. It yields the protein CASSFITGGSYGYTF.

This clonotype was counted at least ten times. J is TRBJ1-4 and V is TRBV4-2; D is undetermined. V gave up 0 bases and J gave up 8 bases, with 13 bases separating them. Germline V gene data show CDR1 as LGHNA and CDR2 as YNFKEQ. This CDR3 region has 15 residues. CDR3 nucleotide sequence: TGTGCCAGCAGCCAAGATGTGCATCGGGAGGAAAAACTGTTTTTT. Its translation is CASSQDVHREEKLFF.

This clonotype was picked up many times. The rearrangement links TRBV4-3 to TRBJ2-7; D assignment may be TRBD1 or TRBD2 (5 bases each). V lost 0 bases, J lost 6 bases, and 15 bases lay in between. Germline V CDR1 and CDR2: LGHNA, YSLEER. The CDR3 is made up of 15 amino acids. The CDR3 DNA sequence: TGCGCCAGCAGCCAAGACCACAGGCTGGGAGCCGAGCAGTACTTC. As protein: CASSQDHRLGAEQYF.

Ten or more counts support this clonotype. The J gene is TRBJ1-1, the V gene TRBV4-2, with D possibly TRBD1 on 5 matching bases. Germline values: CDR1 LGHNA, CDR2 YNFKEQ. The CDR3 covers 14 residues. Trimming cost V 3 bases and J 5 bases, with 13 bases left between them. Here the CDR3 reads CASSQGLEGTEAFF. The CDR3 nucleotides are TGTGCCAGCAGCCAGGGACTGGAGGGGACTGAAGCTTTCTTT.

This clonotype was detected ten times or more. The CDR3 DNA reads TGTGCCAGCAGCTTCACGTACCAAGAGACCCAGTACTTC. This encodes CASSFTYQETQYF. The rearrangement joins TRBV11-2 to TRBJ2-5; no clear D gene. The V gene's germline CDR1 is SGHAT and CDR2 FQNNGV. V shed 3 bases and J shed 0 bases, with 5 bases lying between them. The CDR3 totals 13 residues.

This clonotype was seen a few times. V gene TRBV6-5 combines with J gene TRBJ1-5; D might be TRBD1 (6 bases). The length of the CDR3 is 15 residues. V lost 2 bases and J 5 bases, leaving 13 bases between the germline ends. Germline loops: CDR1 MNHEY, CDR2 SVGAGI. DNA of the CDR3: TGTGCCAGCAGTTACCAGGGGAGGAAAGATCAGCCCCAGCATTTT. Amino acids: CASSYQGRKDQPQHF.

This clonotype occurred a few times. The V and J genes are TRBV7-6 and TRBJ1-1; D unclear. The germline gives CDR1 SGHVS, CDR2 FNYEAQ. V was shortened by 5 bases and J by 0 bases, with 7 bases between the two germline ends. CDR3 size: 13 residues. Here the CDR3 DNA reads TGTGCCAGCAGCACACAGATGAACACTGAAGCTTTCTTT. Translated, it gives CASSTQMNTEAFF.

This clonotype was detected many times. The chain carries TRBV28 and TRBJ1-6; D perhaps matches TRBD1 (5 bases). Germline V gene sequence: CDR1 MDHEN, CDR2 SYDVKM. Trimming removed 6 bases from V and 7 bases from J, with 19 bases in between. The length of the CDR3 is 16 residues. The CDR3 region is CASRPNAGSGNSPLHF. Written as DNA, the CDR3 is TGTGCCAGCAGACCTAACGCAGGGTCGGGAAATTCACCCCTCCACTTT.

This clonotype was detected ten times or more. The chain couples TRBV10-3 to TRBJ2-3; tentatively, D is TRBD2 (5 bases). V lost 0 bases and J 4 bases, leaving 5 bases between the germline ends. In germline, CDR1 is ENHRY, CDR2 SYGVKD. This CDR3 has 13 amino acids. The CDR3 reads CAISESRADTQYF. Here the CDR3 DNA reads TGTGCCATCAGTGAGTCGAGGGCAGATACGCAGTATTTT.

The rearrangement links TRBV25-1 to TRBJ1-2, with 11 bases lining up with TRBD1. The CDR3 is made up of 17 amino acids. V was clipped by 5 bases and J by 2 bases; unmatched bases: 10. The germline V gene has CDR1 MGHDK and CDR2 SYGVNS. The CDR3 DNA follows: TGTGCCAGCAGTTCTAAACATGGACAGGGGGCAAACTATGGCTACACCTTC. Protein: CASSSKHGQGANYGYTF.

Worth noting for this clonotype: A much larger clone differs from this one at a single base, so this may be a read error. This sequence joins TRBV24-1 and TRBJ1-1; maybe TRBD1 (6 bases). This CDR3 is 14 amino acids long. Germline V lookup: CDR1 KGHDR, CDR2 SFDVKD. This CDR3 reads CATSAGAVKTEAFF. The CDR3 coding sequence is TGTGCCACCAGTGCAGGGGCCGTGAAGACTGAAGCTTTCTTT.

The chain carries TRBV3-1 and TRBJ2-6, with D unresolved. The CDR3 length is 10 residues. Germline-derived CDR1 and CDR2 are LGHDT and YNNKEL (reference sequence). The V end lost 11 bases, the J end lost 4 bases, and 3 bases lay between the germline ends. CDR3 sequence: CAAGANVLTF. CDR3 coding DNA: TGTGCCGCGGGGGCCAACGTCCTGACTTTC.

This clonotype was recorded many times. The CDR3: CASSLARGGFSGNTIYF. CDR3 bases: TGTGCCAGCAGCTTAGCGCGGGGCGGATTCTCTGGAAACACCATATATTTT. The chain carries TRBV7-8 and TRBJ1-3; tentatively, D is TRBD1 (5 bases). This CDR3 comprises 17 residues. Trimming stripped 0 bases from V and 0 bases from J, with 12 bases between. Germline V gene lookup returns CDR1 SGHVS and CDR2 FQNEAQ. Full variable domain (rest looked up from reference TRBV7-8 and TRBJ1-3): GAGVSQSPRYKVAKRGQDVALRCDPISGHVSLFWYQQALGQGPEFLTYFQNEAQLDKSGLPSDRFFAERPEGSVSTLKIQRTQQEDSAVYLCASSLARGGFSGNTIYFGEGSWLTVV.

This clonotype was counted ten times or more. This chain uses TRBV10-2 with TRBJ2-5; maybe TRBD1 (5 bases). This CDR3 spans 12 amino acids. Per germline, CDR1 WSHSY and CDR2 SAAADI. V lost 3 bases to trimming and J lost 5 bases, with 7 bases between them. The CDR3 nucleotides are TGCGCCAGCAGTGAAGGGGTGGAGACCCAGTACTTC. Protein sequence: CASSEGVETQYF.